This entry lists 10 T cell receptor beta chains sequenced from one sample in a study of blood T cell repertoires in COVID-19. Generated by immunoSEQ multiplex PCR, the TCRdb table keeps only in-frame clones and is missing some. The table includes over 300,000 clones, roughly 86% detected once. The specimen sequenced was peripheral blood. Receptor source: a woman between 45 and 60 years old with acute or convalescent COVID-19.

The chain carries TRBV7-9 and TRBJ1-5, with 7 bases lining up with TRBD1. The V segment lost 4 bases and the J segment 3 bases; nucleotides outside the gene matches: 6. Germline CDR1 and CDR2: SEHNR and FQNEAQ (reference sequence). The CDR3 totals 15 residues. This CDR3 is CASSSDRELNQPQHF. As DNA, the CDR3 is TGTGCCAGCAGCTCCGACAGGGAACTCAATCAGCCCCAGCATTTT.

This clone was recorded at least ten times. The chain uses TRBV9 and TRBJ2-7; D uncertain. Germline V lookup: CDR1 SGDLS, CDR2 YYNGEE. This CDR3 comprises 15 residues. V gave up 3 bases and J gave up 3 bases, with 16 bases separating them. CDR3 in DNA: TGTGCCAGCAGCGAGGCCCCGACACCTGACTACGAGCAGTACTTC. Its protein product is CASSEAPTPDYEQYF.

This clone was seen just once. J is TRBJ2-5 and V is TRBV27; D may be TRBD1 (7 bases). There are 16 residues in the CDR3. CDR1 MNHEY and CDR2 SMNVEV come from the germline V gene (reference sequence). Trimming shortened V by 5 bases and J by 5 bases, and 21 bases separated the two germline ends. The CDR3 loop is CASSPWNRGGRETQYF. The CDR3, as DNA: TGTGCCAGCAGTCCCTGGAACAGGGGAGGAAGGGAGACCCAGTACTTC.

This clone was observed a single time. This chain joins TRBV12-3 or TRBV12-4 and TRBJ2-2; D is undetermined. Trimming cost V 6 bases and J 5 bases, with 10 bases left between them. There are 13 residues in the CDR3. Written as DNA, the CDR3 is TGTGCCAGCAGCCCTGTACGGACCGGGGAGCTGTTTTTT. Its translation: CASSPVRTGELFF.

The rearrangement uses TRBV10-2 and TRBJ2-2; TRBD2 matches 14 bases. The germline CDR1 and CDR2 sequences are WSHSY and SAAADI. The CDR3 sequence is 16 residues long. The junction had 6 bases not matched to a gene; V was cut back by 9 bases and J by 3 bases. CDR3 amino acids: CARGTSGSWDTGELFF. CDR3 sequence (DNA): TGCGCCAGAGGGACTAGCGGGAGTTGGGACACCGGGGAGCTGTTTTTT.

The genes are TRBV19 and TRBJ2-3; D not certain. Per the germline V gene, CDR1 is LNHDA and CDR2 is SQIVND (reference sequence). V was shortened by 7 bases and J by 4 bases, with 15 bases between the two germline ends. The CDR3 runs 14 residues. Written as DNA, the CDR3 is TGTGCCAGTAATTTGGCAGGTGGCGCAGATACGCAGTATTTT. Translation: CASNLAGGADTQYF.

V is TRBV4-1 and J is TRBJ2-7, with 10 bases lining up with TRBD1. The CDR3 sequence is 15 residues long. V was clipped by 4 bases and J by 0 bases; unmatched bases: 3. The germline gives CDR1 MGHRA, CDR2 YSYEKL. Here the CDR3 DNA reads TGCGCCAGCAGCCGTGGACAGGGGGGCTCCTACGAGCAGTACTTC. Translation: CASSRGQGGSYEQYF.

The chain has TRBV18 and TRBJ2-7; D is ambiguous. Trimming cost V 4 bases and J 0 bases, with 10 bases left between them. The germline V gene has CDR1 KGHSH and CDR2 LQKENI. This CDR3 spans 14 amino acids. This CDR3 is CASSQPSSSYEQYF. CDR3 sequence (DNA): TGTGCCAGCTCACAACCTTCGAGCTCCTACGAGCAGTACTTC.

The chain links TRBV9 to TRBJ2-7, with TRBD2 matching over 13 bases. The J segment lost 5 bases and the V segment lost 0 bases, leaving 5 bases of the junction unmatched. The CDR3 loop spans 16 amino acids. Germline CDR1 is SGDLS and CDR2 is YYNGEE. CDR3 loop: CASSVDWTSGSDEQYF. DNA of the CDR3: TGTGCCAGCAGCGTAGACTGGACTAGCGGGAGCGACGAGCAGTACTTC.

CDR3 nucleotides: TGCAGTGCGAGGACAGGGAACACCATATATTTT. Protein product: CSARTGNTIYF. The chain combines TRBV20-1 with TRBJ1-3; TRBD1 matches 8 bases. With 6 bases clipped from V and 7 bases from J, the junction kept 2 bases outside the gene matches. The CDR3 runs 11 residues. The germline V gene has CDR1 DFQATT and CDR2 SNEGSKA (reference sequence).